This T cell receptor (beta chain) comes out of a study of T-cell reconstitution after alpha-beta-depleted transplantation in children (TCRdb year 2016). At the level of the whole study: Using TCR repertoire profiling, the study followed T-cell immune reconstitution in a quantitative way in children after TCRalphabeta/CD19-depleted allogeneic hematopoietic cell transplantation.

CDR1 and CDR2, per the germline V gene, are SGHTA and FQGNSA. Spanning cysteine to phenylalanine, the CDR3 consists of 14 amino acids. Only the CDR3 DNA stays, 42 bases, in frame from base 1. Clipping removes 5 bases from V and 3 bases from J, with 3 as the unmatched junction base count. This clonotype turned up a few times. Its binding antigen is unknown. No qualities accompany the bases; no much larger clone lies one base away. Libraries were constructed by PCR. The sequencer listed for this sample is Illumina HiSeq 2500. Molecular barcoding was employed in the preparation of TCR libraries, with unique molecular identifiers being used to normalize TCRbeta repertoire quantification. In TCRdb, the public reads were trimmed at Q25 with fastp and aligned with MiXCR, with productive beta chains retained. Entries are consolidated by CDR3 protein sequence, retaining the most common genes and DNA. The sample yields about 200,000 distinct CDR3 sequences; about 14% were counted once. The ten largest clones take up roughly 13% of the sample.

Here the sequenced sample was PBMCs from the stem cell graft donor, taken from the stem cell graft. The clonotype was recovered from a human donor who donated a stem cell graft to a child with acute lymphoblastic leukemia. The rearrangement combines TRBV7-2 with TRBJ2-7, with 11 central nucleotides matching TRBD2. The base sequence is TGTGCCAGCAGCACTACTAGCGGGGGCTACGAGCAGTACTTC. It specifies CASSTTSGGYEQYF.